Below are 9 T cell receptor beta chains sequenced from a single sample in a study of blood T cell repertoires in COVID-19. TCRdb's table, derived via immunoSEQ multiplex PCR, lists solely in-frame clones and lacks some. The table shows about 160,000 clones, with around 90% occurring only once. Sequences were obtained from peripheral blood. The receptors come from a man aged 55 to 70 with active or convalescent COVID-19.

The J gene is TRBJ2-5, the V gene TRBV6-5; 8 bases are a match to TRBD1. Germline CDR1 reads MNHEY; CDR2 reads SVGAGI. The V segment lost 6 bases and the J segment 0 bases; nucleotides outside the gene matches: 6. The CDR3 is 15 residues long. CDR3: CASRGDRQYQETQYF. The DNA for the CDR3 is TGTGCCAGCAGGGGGGACAGGCAGTACCAAGAGACCCAGTACTTC.

This clone was counted between two and nine times. This chain joins TRBV30 and TRBJ1-2; no reliable D call. The CDR3 contains 12 residues. The germline V gene has CDR1 GTSNPN and CDR2 SVGIG (reference sequence). Trimming removed 3 bases at V and 5 bases at J, with 10 bases between. CDR3 bases: TGTGCCTGGAGGTCACTGTTATATGGCTACACCTTC. This encodes CAWRSLLYGYTF.

This clone was found once. The chain combines TRBV10-3 with TRBJ1-6; the D gene is possibly TRBD1 (5 bases). CDR1 is ENHRY, CDR2 SYGVKD, per germline. V was trimmed by 6 bases and J by 0 bases, leaving 12 bases between them. This CDR3 region has 16 residues. The CDR3 region has the DNA TGTGCCATCAGCCGGGGGGGATACTCCTATAATTCACCCCTCCACTTT. This gives the protein CAISRGGYSYNSPLHF.

The CDR3 region is CASSELLKGDEQYF. CDR3 DNA: TGCGCCAGCAGTGAGTTACTAAAGGGGGACGAGCAGTACTTC. The chain is built from TRBV10-1 and TRBJ2-7; a weak D match, TRBD1 (6 bases). CDR1 is WNHNN and CDR2 is SYGVQD in the germline V gene (reference sequence). The V and J ends lost 1 base and 5 bases respectively, with 12 bases between them. The CDR3 runs to 14 residues.

This sequence joins TRBV4-1 and TRBJ1-4; a weak D match, TRBD1 (5 bases). V dropped 4 bases and J dropped 8 bases, with 14 bases sitting between them. Germline lookup yields CDR1 MGHRA and CDR2 YSYEKL. This CDR3 contains 14 residues. The CDR3 DNA sequence: TGCGCCAGCAGCCGATATTGGGGCGAAGAAAAACTGTTTTTT. This sequence encodes CASSRYWGEEKLFF.

The chain is built from TRBV3-1 (or the pseudogene TRBV3-2) and TRBJ1-2; no definite D call. V dropped 1 base and J dropped 8 bases, with 8 bases sitting between them. The CDR3 consists of 12 residues. CDR1 and CDR2 (germline): LGHDT, YNNKEL (reference sequence). The DNA for the CDR3 is TGTGCCAGCAGCCAAGCCCAGACAGGCTACACCTTC. The encoded protein is CASSQAQTGYTF.

This chain connects TRBV18 to TRBJ1-2; no firm D call. Per the germline V gene, CDR1 is KGHSH and CDR2 is LQKENI. The CDR3 has 12 residues. Trimming shortened V by 8 bases and J by 4 bases, and 11 bases separated the two germline ends. The CDR3 nucleotides are TGTGCCAGCCACGGTAGCGGCTATGGCTACACCTTC. This encodes CASHGSGYGYTF. Drawing the rest from reference TRBV18 and TRBJ1-2, the complete variable domain is NAGVMQNPRHLVRRRGQEARLRCSPMKGHSHVYWYRQLPEEGLKFMVYLQKENIIDESGMPKERFSAEFPKEGPSILRIQQVVRGDSAAYFCASHGSGYGYTFGSGTRLTVV.

V and J are TRBV10-2 and TRBJ1-5, with no clear D. Germline V gene lookup returns CDR1 WSHSY and CDR2 SAAADI. The CDR3 totals 13 residues. The germline V and J ends were trimmed by 3 bases and 2 bases, with 5 bases remaining between them. CDR3 residues: CASSDGGNQPQHF. CDR3 DNA: TGCGCCAGCAGTGACGGGGGCAATCAGCCCCAGCATTTT.

J is TRBJ1-1 and V is TRBV27; 9 nucleotides match TRBD1. J was trimmed by 2 bases and V by 2 bases; bases with no gene match: 9. CDR3 length equals 17 residues. The V gene's germline CDR1 is MNHEY and CDR2 SMNVEV (reference sequence). This CDR3 is CASSLGFSTGGNTEAFF. The CDR3 nucleotides read TGTGCCAGCAGTTTAGGGTTTTCGACAGGGGGAAACACTGAAGCTTTCTTT.